A selection of T cell receptor beta chains follows, all from one sample in a study of cytomegalovirus exposure and HLA in healthy donors. Assay: immunoSEQ multiplex PCR; the TCRdb copy retains only in-frame clones and omits some. The table includes fewer than 150,000 clones, around 77% detected once. Material for sequencing was PBMCs. Receptors originate from a man aged 50 to 60 in good health and CMV-seronegative. Each CDR3 is given with its conserved first and last residue. Each record gives: CDR3 DNA, CDR3 protein, D gene, CDR3 length, clone size, J gene, V gene. A D gene is named only where the DNA matches it firmly. The size entry is marked missing in some rows and otherwise reads once, few, many or a size class.

DNA: TGCGCCAGCAGCTCGACAGGGGGCGCGGAGACCCAGTACTTC
CDR3: CASSSTGGAETQYF
D: TRBD1
length: 14
size: NA
J: TRBJ2-5
V: TRBV5-1

DNA: TGTGCCAGTAGTAAAGGGGATTCGAATGAGCAGTTCTTC
CDR3: CASSKGDSNEQFF
D: NA
length: 13
size: NA
J: TRBJ2-1
V: TRBV19

DNA: TGTGCCAGTAGTCAGGGGATCTCCTATGGCTACACCTTC
CDR3: CASSQGISYGYTF
D: NA
length: 13
size: NA
J: TRBJ1-2
V: TRBV19

DNA: TGTGCCAGCAGTATGAGACAGCCCAATGAGCAGTTCTTC
CDR3: CASSMRQPNEQFF
D: NA
length: 13
size: NA
J: TRBJ2-1
V: TRBV28

DNA: TGTGCCAGCAGCCCCCGGGACAGGGGGCTTGGTGAGCAGTTCTTC
CDR3: CASSPRDRGLGEQFF
D: TRBD1
length: 15
size: NA
J: TRBJ2-1
V: TRBV7-2

DNA: TGCGCCAGCAGCTTGGACAGGTCGAGCACAGATACGCAGTATTTT
CDR3: CASSLDRSSTDTQYF
D: NA
length: 15
size: NA
J: TRBJ2-3
V: TRBV5-1

DNA: TGTGCCAGCAGCCCTTTCGGGGGAGAGAGAGAGACCCAGTACTTC
CDR3: CASSPFGGERETQYF
D: NA
length: 15
size: NA
J: TRBJ2-5
V: TRBV11-1

DNA: TGTGCCAGCAGTCCCAAGGGGGGACTAGCGAAAATCTACAATGAGCAGTTCTTC
CDR3: CASSPKGGLAKIYNEQFF
D: TRBD2
length: 18
size: NA
J: TRBJ2-1
V: TRBV28

DNA: TGTGCCAGCAGGGGGCTGGGCAACTCCTACGAGCAGTACTTC
CDR3: CASRGLGNSYEQYF
D: NA
length: 14
size: NA
J: TRBJ2-7
V: TRBV28

DNA: TGTGCCAGCAGTTACAGCGGGAGTATACCATACGAGCAGTACTTC
CDR3: CASSYSGSIPYEQYF
D: TRBD2
length: 15
size: NA
J: TRBJ2-7
V: TRBV6-5

DNA: TGCGCCAGCAGCTTGTTCACGGAAAAGAGGGAGACCCAGTACTTC
CDR3: CASSLFTEKRETQYF
D: NA
length: 15
size: NA
J: TRBJ2-5
V: TRBV5-1

DNA: TGTGCCAGCGCGAGGATAGCTTCCTCCTACGAGCAGTACTTC
CDR3: CASARIASSYEQYF
D: NA
length: 14
size: NA
J: TRBJ2-7
V: TRBV28

DNA: TGTGCCACCAGCAGAGATCGTCTAGCGGGAATTAGGGTCGCCGGGGAGCTGTTTTTT
CDR3: CATSRDRLAGIRVAGELFF
D: TRBD2
length: 19
size: NA
J: TRBJ2-2
V: TRBV15

DNA: TGTGCCAGCAGCTCAGACGGACAGGGAAACACTGAAGCTTTCTTT
CDR3: CASSSDGQGNTEAFF
D: TRBD1
length: 15
size: NA
J: TRBJ1-1
V: TRBV11-2

DNA: TGTGCCAGCAGCGTAGTTGGGCAGAGGAACACCGGGGAGCTGTTTTTT
CDR3: CASSVVGQRNTGELFF
D: NA
length: 16
size: NA
J: TRBJ2-2
V: TRBV9

DNA: TGTGCCAGCAGCCCGGACAGACATAGCAATCAGCCCCAGCATTTT
CDR3: CASSPDRHSNQPQHF
D: NA
length: 15
size: NA
J: TRBJ1-5
V: TRBV28

DNA: TGTGCCAGCAGCTTCCGACAGGGAGTCGGGGAGCTGTTTTTT
CDR3: CASSFRQGVGELFF
D: TRBD1
length: 14
size: NA
J: TRBJ2-2
V: TRBV5-4

DNA: TGTGCCAGCAGTTTAGGTCTACTCTCTGGAAACACCATATATTTT
CDR3: CASSLGLLSGNTIYF
D: NA
length: 15
size: NA
J: TRBJ1-3
V: TRBV28

DNA: TGTGCCAGCAGTCAGGACAGGGTCCAAGAGACCCAGTACTTC
CDR3: CASSQDRVQETQYF
D: TRBD1
length: 14
size: NA
J: TRBJ2-5
V: TRBV28

DNA: TGCGCCAGCAGTGAGCAGGCGGGTCTGTCCCATGAGCAGTTCTTC
CDR3: CASSEQAGLSHEQFF
D: NA
length: 15
size: NA
J: TRBJ2-1
V: TRBV10-2

DNA: TGTGCCACCAGCAGAGAGAGGACCAACAGGGGTCCAGAGACCCAGTACTTC
CDR3: CATSRERTNRGPETQYF
D: TRBD1
length: 17
size: NA
J: TRBJ2-5
V: TRBV15

DNA: TGTGCCACCCTATTACCCGGGGACTATGGCTACACCTTC
CDR3: CATLLPGDYGYTF
D: NA
length: 13
size: NA
J: TRBJ1-2
V: TRBV28

DNA: TGTGCCAGCAGTTCCGCCGGAGCCTCTGGAAACACCATATATTTT
CDR3: CASSSAGASGNTIYF
D: NA
length: 15
size: NA
J: TRBJ1-3
V: TRBV28

DNA: TGTGCCACCAGCAGCCCCGGAGGGACAGCCTCCTACGAGCAGTACTTC
CDR3: CATSSPGGTASYEQYF
D: NA
length: 16
size: NA
J: TRBJ2-7
V: TRBV15

DNA: TGTGCCAGCAGTGAAGTAGTAGACAGTCCTACGAATCAGTACTTC
CDR3: CASSEVVDSPTNQYF
D: NA
length: 15
size: NA
J: TRBJ2-7
V: TRBV2

DNA: TGTGCCAGCAGCTTAAATCAAAGCGGGAGAAGGGGCTACACCTTC
CDR3: CASSLNQSGRRGYTF
D: NA
length: 15
size: NA
J: TRBJ1-2
V: TRBV5-6

DNA: TGCAGCGTGACCCAGGGATCTGAAGCTTTCTTT
CDR3: CSVTQGSEAFF
D: NA
length: 11
size: NA
J: TRBJ1-1
V: TRBV29-1

DNA: TGTGCTAGCAGCTTAGGACAGGGAAGCGATACGCAGTATTTT
CDR3: CASSLGQGSDTQYF
D: TRBD1
length: 14
size: NA
J: TRBJ2-3
V: TRBV7-7

DNA: TGTGCCAGCAGCGGGGGCGGTGTTGCCGGGGAGCTGTTTTTT
CDR3: CASSGGGVAGELFF
D: NA
length: 14
size: NA
J: TRBJ2-2
V: TRBV5-4

DNA: TGTGCCAGCAGCCAGGACCGACTAGTCAATGAGCAGTTCTTC
CDR3: CASSQDRLVNEQFF
D: NA
length: 14
size: NA
J: TRBJ2-1
V: TRBV4-2

DNA: TGTGCCAGCAGTGTAGGTAATGGAGGGACAGATACGCAGTATTTT
CDR3: CASSVGNGGTDTQYF
D: NA
length: 15
size: NA
J: TRBJ2-3
V: TRBV2

DNA: TGTGCCAGCAGCACCGGACAGGGAGGAAATCAGCCCCAGCATTTT
CDR3: CASSTGQGGNQPQHF
D: TRBD1
length: 15
size: NA
J: TRBJ1-5
V: TRBV9

DNA: TGTGCCAGCAGCGTAGGGGAGGGCACAGATACGCAGTATTTT
CDR3: CASSVGEGTDTQYF
D: NA
length: 14
size: once
J: TRBJ2-3
V: TRBV9

DNA: TGTGCCAGCAGCCAAGTGGGAGGTCATAATGAAAAACTGTTTTTT
CDR3: CASSQVGGHNEKLFF
D: NA
length: 15
size: NA
J: TRBJ1-4
V: TRBV14

DNA: TGTGCCAGCAGTGAAGACAGGGGCGATGAGCAGTTCTTC
CDR3: CASSEDRGDEQFF
D: TRBD1
length: 13
size: NA
J: TRBJ2-1
V: TRBV2

DNA: TGTGCCAGCAGTTTAGGGACAGGGGCGCCCTATGGCTACACCTTC
CDR3: CASSLGTGAPYGYTF
D: TRBD1
length: 15
size: NA
J: TRBJ1-2
V: TRBV28

DNA: TGTGCCAGCAGTGAATGGGGGCGGGGGGTCGAGCAGTACTTC
CDR3: CASSEWGRGVEQYF
D: TRBD2
length: 14
size: NA
J: TRBJ2-7
V: TRBV25-1

DNA: TGCGCCAGCAGTCCGGTCTCAAACTACGAGCAGTACTTC
CDR3: CASSPVSNYEQYF
D: NA
length: 13
size: NA
J: TRBJ2-7
V: TRBV10-2

DNA: TGTGCCAGCAGCGTAGATGGGACATCTACTCGGCCCCAGCATTTT
CDR3: CASSVDGTSTRPQHF
D: NA
length: 15
size: NA
J: TRBJ1-5
V: TRBV9

DNA: TGTGCCAGCAGCTCCGCAGGGAATGAGCAGTTCTTC
CDR3: CASSSAGNEQFF
D: NA
length: 12
size: once
J: TRBJ2-1
V: TRBV5-4

DNA: TGCAGCGGCCTACAGTTTTTGGACACTGAAGCTTTCTTT
CDR3: CSGLQFLDTEAFF
D: NA
length: 13
size: NA
J: TRBJ1-1
V: TRBV29-1

DNA: TGTGCCAGCAGCCCGGACAGAAACTATGGCTACACCTTC
CDR3: CASSPDRNYGYTF
D: NA
length: 13
size: NA
J: TRBJ1-2
V: TRBV5-4

DNA: TGTGCCAGCAGTGAAGAGGGGGCGGCTGGGCGTCCGGGGGCTTTCTTT
CDR3: CASSEEGAAGRPGAFF
D: TRBD1
length: 16
size: NA
J: TRBJ1-1
V: TRBV6-1

DNA: TGTGCCAGCAGCTTATCCCGACAGTCTAATGAAAAACTGTTTTTT
CDR3: CASSLSRQSNEKLFF
D: NA
length: 15
size: NA
J: TRBJ1-4
V: TRBV5-5

DNA: TGTGCCAGCAGTTTATTGCAGGGCCGAGATACGCAGTATTTT
CDR3: CASSLLQGRDTQYF
D: NA
length: 14
size: NA
J: TRBJ2-3
V: TRBV28

DNA: TGTGCCAGTAGCTCCGAAGGCGCGGCTTTCGGGGATACGCAGTATTTT
CDR3: CASSSEGAAFGDTQYF
D: NA
length: 16
size: NA
J: TRBJ2-3
V: TRBV19

DNA: TGTGCCTGGAGTCACGGGACTAGCGGGAGGGAGCAGTTCTTC
CDR3: CAWSHGTSGREQFF
D: TRBD2
length: 14
size: once
J: TRBJ2-1
V: TRBV30

DNA: TGCGCCAGCAGCCGGGACAGGGGCCCCGTCCACGAGCAGTACTTC
CDR3: CASSRDRGPVHEQYF
D: TRBD1
length: 15
size: NA
J: TRBJ2-7
V: TRBV5-1